What follows are 20 T cell receptor beta chains derived from one specimen sequenced in a study of T cells in lung cancer brain metastases. TCRdb's table, derived via immunoSEQ multiplex PCR, lists solely in-frame clones and lacks some. The data contain about 2,100 clones, 90% to 95% of them singletons. Sequencing was carried out using tumor tissue from the primary lung tumor. Receptors were obtained from a woman in her twenties or thirties with non-small cell lung cancer.

For the CDR3, the DNA is TGTGCCTGGAGTGTACAAATTTCACTCACTGGGGAGCTGTTTTTT. This encodes CAWSVQISLTGELFF. The chain joins TRBV30 to TRBJ2-2, with D hard to call. Trimming removed 0 bases from V and 8 bases from J, with 16 bases in between. The CDR3 has 15 amino acids. CDR1 is GTSNPN, CDR2 SVGIG, per germline (reference sequence).

The V gene is TRBV18, the J gene TRBJ2-1; a weak D match, TRBD1 (5 bases). This CDR3 spans 13 amino acids. The germline V and J ends were trimmed by 0 bases and 6 bases, with 6 bases remaining between them. CDR1 KGHSH and CDR2 LQKENI come from the germline V gene. CDR3 protein: CASSPPGVNEQFF. CDR3 sequence (DNA): TGTGCCAGCTCACCACCAGGGGTCAATGAGCAGTTCTTC.

The chain combines TRBV27 with TRBJ2-3; D is unresolved. This CDR3 contains 15 residues. Trimming took 2 bases from V and 4 from J, leaving 13 bases between them. From germline, CDR1 is MNHEY and CDR2 SMNVEV (reference sequence). The CDR3 here is CASSLNYPLPDTQYF. The DNA of the CDR3 is TGTGCCAGCAGTTTAAACTACCCACTACCAGATACGCAGTATTTT.

This chain links TRBV4-2 with TRBJ2-5; the D gene is possibly TRBD2 (6 bases). The CDR3 has 13 amino acids. V shed 1 base and J shed 4 bases, with 7 bases lying between them. Germline V gene lookup returns CDR1 LGHNA and CDR2 YNFKEQ. This CDR3 is CASSQGRGETQYF. The CDR3 nucleotides are TGTGCCAGCAGCCAAGGGAGGGGAGAGACCCAGTACTTC.

In this sample, this clone turned up once. The CDR3 region has the DNA TGTGCCAGCAGCTTAGGGTACGGAAACACAGATACGCAGTATTTT. It encodes CASSLGYGNTDTQYF. The chain is built from TRBV11-2 and TRBJ2-3; D call uncertain. Trimming removed 1 base at V and 2 bases at J, with 10 bases between. Germline-derived CDR1 and CDR2 are SGHAT and FQNNGV. This CDR3 is built from 15 residues. The complete variable domain, with remaining parts taken from reference TRBV11-2 and TRBJ2-3, reads EAGVAQSPRYKIIEKRQSVAFWCNPISGHATLYWYQQILGQGPKLLIQFQNNGVVDDSQLPKDRFSAERLKGVDSTLKIQPAKLEDSAVYLCASSLGYGNTDTQYFGPGTRLTVL.

V usage is TRBV20-1 and J usage is TRBJ2-1; TRBD1 matches at 9 bases. This CDR3 contains 11 residues. Unmatched junction bases numbered 3, after V lost 2 bases and J lost 13 bases. The germline V gene has CDR1 DFQATT and CDR2 SNEGSKA (reference sequence). CDR3 amino acids: CSARRQGGQFF. As DNA, the CDR3 is TGCAGTGCTAGAAGACAGGGGGGACAGTTCTTC.

The V call is TRBV5-6, the J call TRBJ2-7; D not certain. Germline lookup yields CDR1 SGHDT and CDR2 YYEEEE. The CDR3 consists of 11 residues. The germline V and J ends were trimmed by 0 bases and 10 bases, with 8 bases remaining between them. The CDR3 coding sequence is TGTGCCAGCAGCTTGGAACGGGTTCAGTACTTC. Its translation is CASSLERVQYF. The complete variable domain, with remaining parts taken from reference TRBV5-6 and TRBJ2-7, reads DAGVTQSPTHLIKTRGQQVTLRCSPKSGHDTVSWYQQALGQGPQFIFQYYEEEERQRGNFPDRFSGHQFPNYSSELNVNALLLGDSALYLCASSLERVQYFGPGTRLTVT.

The J gene is TRBJ1-1, the V gene TRBV19; the match to TRBD1 covers 8 bases. Losses at the gene ends were 3 bases for V and 5 bases for J; bases not matched to a gene: 5. CDR1 and CDR2 from the germline V gene are LNHDA and SQIVND (reference sequence). The length of the CDR3 is 14 residues. CDR3 nucleotides: TGTGCCAGTAGTATGGACAGGGAGAGAACTGAAGCTTTCTTT. Translated, it gives CASSMDRERTEAFF.

The chain carries TRBV7-8 and TRBJ1-3; possibly TRBD1 for D (5 bases). Germline V gene sequence: CDR1 SGHVS, CDR2 FQNEAQ. The CDR3 loop spans 17 amino acids. V lost 2 bases to trimming and J lost 1 base, with 15 bases between them. The DNA for the CDR3 is TGTGCCAGCAGCTTAAATATAGGGGCCTTTTCTGGAAACACCATATATTTT. Its protein product is CASSLNIGAFSGNTIYF.

This sequence joins TRBV12-5 and TRBJ1-1, with TRBD1 identical over 8 bases. The CDR3 is 18 amino acids. J gave up 1 base and V 1 base, and 11 bases lay outside the gene matches. Germline lookup yields CDR1 LGHNT and CDR2 FRNRAP. CDR3 in amino acids: CASGLGRTAGGRNTEAFF. The CDR3, as DNA: TGTGCTAGTGGTTTGGGCAGAACAGCAGGGGGCCGGAACACTGAAGCTTTCTTT.

This chain links TRBV19 with TRBJ2-3, with D perhaps TRBD1 or TRBD2 (5 bases each). This CDR3 has 16 amino acids. V lost 5 bases to trimming and J lost 2 bases, with 17 bases between them. The germline V gene has CDR1 LNHDA and CDR2 SQIVND (reference sequence). The DNA for the CDR3 is TGTGCCAGTAGTTTGGGACCAAGGTTTCTCACAGATACGCAGTATTTT. Translation: CASSLGPRFLTDTQYF. Full variable domain (remainder filled in from reference TRBV19 and TRBJ2-3): DGGITQSPKYLFRKEGQNVTLSCEQNLNHDAMYWYRQDPGQGLRLIYYSQIVNDFQKGDIAEGYSVSREKKESFPLTVTSAQKNPTAFYLCASSLGPRFLTDTQYFGPGTRLTVL.

This clone is labeled as hyperexpanded (1% or more). The chain employs TRBV9 and TRBJ2-3, with D perhaps TRBD1 (5 bases). The CDR3 covers 14 residues. Trimming removed 0 bases from V and 2 bases from J, with 7 bases in between. In germline, CDR1 is SGDLS, CDR2 YYNGEE. The CDR3 region has the DNA TGTGCCAGCAGCGTAGATGGGGCCACAGATACGCAGTATTTT. This translates into CASSVDGATDTQYF.

The chain recombines TRBV6-5 with TRBJ2-7; D is possibly TRBD2 (7 bases). The ends were cut back, 6 bases at V and 5 bases at J, with 14 bases in the middle. The length of the CDR3 is 13 residues. Germline V gene lookup returns CDR1 MNHEY and CDR2 SVGAGI. For the CDR3, the DNA is TGTGCCAGCAGCAAAAGGGGGGGGAACGAGCAGTACTTC. Its translation is CASSKRGGNEQYF.

The J gene is TRBJ1-4, the V gene TRBV6-5; the D is unclear. V was clipped by 0 bases and J by 8 bases, with 10 bases between them. CDR3 length: 14 amino acids. In germline, CDR1 is MNHEY, CDR2 SVGAGI. The DNA of the CDR3 is TGTGCCAGCAGTTACTCGTGGTTACAGGAAAAACTGTTTTTT. Amino acids: CASSYSWLQEKLFF.

V usage is TRBV9 and J usage is TRBJ2-3, with 9 bases aligning to TRBD2. The V and J ends lost 4 bases and 3 bases, in that order; junction bases with no gene match: 6. This CDR3 region has 15 residues. Germline V lookup: CDR1 SGDLS, CDR2 YYNGEE. The CDR3 loop reads CASSFSGRGTDTQYF. The CDR3 coding sequence is TGTGCCAGCAGCTTTAGCGGGAGAGGGACAGATACGCAGTATTTT.

The J gene is TRBJ2-1, the V gene TRBV29-1; weak D call: TRBD1 (6 bases). This CDR3 has 12 amino acids. Per germline, CDR1 SQVTM and CDR2 ANQGSEA. V gave up 1 base and J gave up 14 bases, with 15 bases separating them. Here the CDR3 DNA reads TGCAGCGTTGAAGGGGGGCAGGGGTGGGAGTTCTTC. As protein: CSVEGGQGWEFF.

J is TRBJ1-5 and V is TRBV12-5; possibly TRBD1 for D (5 bases). This CDR3 is built from 17 residues. Per germline, CDR1 LGHNT and CDR2 FRNRAP. V shed 1 base and J shed 3 bases, with 16 bases lying between them. In DNA, the CDR3 is TGTGCTAGTGGTTTGGATGATGGCAGGGTATACAATCAGCCCCAGCATTTT. This sequence encodes CASGLDDGRVYNQPQHF.

V is TRBV7-9 and J is TRBJ1-1; the D is unclear. This CDR3 has 14 residues. Trimming took off 6 bases at V and 4 bases at J, with 15 bases between the two ends. CDR1 SEHNR and CDR2 FQNEAQ come from the germline V gene (reference sequence). CDR3 residues: CASRKEGGITEAFF. In DNA, the CDR3 is TGTGCCAGCAGGAAGGAGGGCGGGATCACTGAAGCTTTCTTT. Full variable domain (outside the CDR3, taken from reference TRBV7-9 and TRBJ1-1): DTGVSQNPRHKITKRGQNVTFRCDPISEHNRLYWYRQTLGQGPEFLTYFQNEAQLEKSRLLSDRFSAERPKGSFSTLEIQRTEQGDSAMYLCASRKEGGITEAFFGQGTRLTVV.

The genes are TRBV6-5 and TRBJ2-1; no reliable D call. The CDR3 totals 12 residues. Germline lookup yields CDR1 MNHEY and CDR2 SVGAGI. V lost 6 bases and J 3 bases, leaving 6 bases between the germline ends. The CDR3 sequence is CASSKLYNEQFF. CDR3 bases: TGTGCCAGCAGCAAACTCTACAATGAGCAGTTCTTC.

The J gene is TRBJ1-3, the V gene TRBV9; no clear D gene. The CDR3 runs 11 residues. V gave up 5 bases and J gave up 1 base, with 1 base separating them. The germline V gene has CDR1 SGDLS and CDR2 YYNGEE. In nucleotides, the CDR3 is TGTGCCAGCAGTTCTGGAAACACCATATATTTT. Its translation: CASSSGNTIYF.